The T cell receptor (beta chain) under discussion was sequenced for a study of shared clonotypes between healthy human individuals (dated by TCRdb to 2018 to 2021). For the wider study: The cohort comprised a couple of women and a few men aged 18 to 49 years. For each donor, CD4 naive and CD4 memory were each given three plates, CD8 naive was given two plates, and CD8 memory was given one plate. Blood TCR repertoires of roughly five healthy adults were deeply sequenced to estimate repertoire size and the extent of clonotype sharing between individuals. To increase sequencing depth and limit assay-specific biases, different laboratories used diverse techniques to prepare libraries and sequence TCR repertoires. Each donor's leukapheresis produced roughly between roughly 0.94 and 9.5 billion PBMCs.

Note on this clone: The specificity of this receptor is unknown. Base qualities are not at hand, and no much larger clone is one base apart. Different DNA sequences within this sample yield the same CDR3.

Using the deep immunoSEQ assay, multiplex PCR amplified TCR CDR3 regions from genomic DNA. Genomic DNA extracted from each cell subset was distributed evenly over all wells of several immunoSEQ 96-well plates, and each plate served as one replicate. For sorted subsets, around 200 ng genomic DNA, equal to about 30,000 T cell genomes, was loaded into each replicate PCR. The purified libraries were quantified using a Qubit 3.0 fluorometer, sized with a Bioanalyzer 2100, and then quantified again using the KAPA Library Quantification kit. Each immunoSEQ 96-well plate was sequenced on its own single-read 150-cycle Illumina NextSeq 550 flow cell. Per the authors' processing: Because the immunoSEQ output held only junctional sequences and lacked quality scores, the filtering could not match the filtering applied to full-length reads. To assign V/J genes and CDR3, sequences were annotated against IMGT germline references using PyIR, a Python wrapper for IgBLAST v1.9. Reads with weak V/J assignments (E-value above 1e-6), missing CDR3, stop codons, out-of-frame junctions, or ambiguous translated residues were removed. V3J clonotypes were defined by identical inferred V gene, J gene, and CDR3 amino acid sequence. Percentage overlap between repertoires was computed as shared unique clonotypes divided by the size of the smaller repertoire. RTK rarefaction, the Chao1 estimator, and Recon v2.1 estimates of unobserved clonotypes were used to assess repertoire richness. Generation probabilities for all TCRbeta clonotypes obtained by the gDNA method from several donors were computed using OLGA. TCRdb holds this immuneACCESS table with in-frame rearrangements only. Some clones are missing; in checked studies, unresolved V genes explain under half, and the rest has no known cause. The V and J calls and clone size are taken from that table; D and trimming were inferred from the DNA. In this sample the table shows just over 2,000,000 clones, over 85% of which occur a single time. The biggest ten clones account for around 1.1% of the sample.

Overall results and qualifications from the work: When a few donors were compared, the shared fraction of clonotypes was 5% to 6.5% for naive CD4, about 4% for naive CD8, more than 2% for memory CD4, and roughly 0.4% for memory CD8. Naive subsets generally had larger estimated clonotype richness than memory subsets. Pairwise subsampling indicated that sequencing depth was expected to affect the degree of clonotype sharing among donors. Sampling was restricted to blood, and TCR repertoires in tissues likely differ from the TCR repertoires found in blood. The genetic and exposure-history diversity represented was limited by the small number of donors. Compared with non-shared clonotypes, the clonotypes found in all four sorted-subset donors had higher generation probabilities. Incomplete sequencing was indicated by rarefaction of sorted-subset datasets, despite the large sequencing depth.

For the CD8 naive samples, CD45RO-negative cells were positively selected for CCR7, yielding a CD45RA+CCR7+ population from which TemRA cells were excluded. The donors were healthy, HIV-negative adults who had no recently reported acute infections or vaccinations. Every donor was a Caucasian adult living in Nashville, Tennessee, USA. Blood was collected by leukapheresis, and PBMCs were isolated by Ficoll-Histopaque density gradient centrifugation and then cryopreserved in liquid nitrogen vapor phase. Analytical flow cytometry was used to check the purity and quantity of every magnetically sorted T cell population. Genomic DNA was isolated from each sorted fraction and quantified by UV absorbance on a Nanodrop 2000c. The receptor's source is a young man in good health. The sequenced sample was naive CD8+ T cells sorted from blood. Taken with the paper, the label for cell subset or site translates to: CD45RA+CCR7+.

The sequence in DNA is TGTGCCAGCAGTTACGGCTCCGGCCCTGAAGCTTTCTTT. Translated, it gives CASSYGSGPEAFF. The V and J genes are TRBV6-5 and TRBJ1-1, with an unclear D gene assignment. V sheds 2 bases and J sheds 6 bases, leaving 10 bases between their ends. The CDR3 has 13 amino acids, counting the end cysteine and phenylalanine. Only the CDR3 region is kept as DNA, spanning 39 bases read in frame from base 1. The germline V gene specifies MNHEY as CDR1 and SVGAGI as CDR2.